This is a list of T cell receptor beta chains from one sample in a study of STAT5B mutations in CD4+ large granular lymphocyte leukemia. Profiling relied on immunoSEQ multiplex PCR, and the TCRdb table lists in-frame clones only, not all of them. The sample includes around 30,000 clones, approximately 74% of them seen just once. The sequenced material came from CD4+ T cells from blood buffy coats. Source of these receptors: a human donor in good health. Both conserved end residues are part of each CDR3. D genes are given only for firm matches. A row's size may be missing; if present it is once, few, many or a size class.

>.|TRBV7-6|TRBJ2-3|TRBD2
CASSLNPASGRLVGTDTQYF
TGTGCCAGCAGCTTGAACCCCGCTAGCGGGAGGTTGGTAGGCACAGATACGCAGTATTTT
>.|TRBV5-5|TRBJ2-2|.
CASSLTVHTGELFF
TGTGCCAGCAGCCTGACAGTCCACACCGGGGAGCTGTTTTTT
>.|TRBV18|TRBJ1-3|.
CASSPRTGKSGNTIYF
TGTGCCAGCTCACCGCGCACAGGAAAATCTGGAAACACCATATATTTT
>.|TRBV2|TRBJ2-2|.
CASSRTANTGELFF
TGTGCCAGCAGTCGGACAGCGAACACCGGGGAGCTGTTTTTT
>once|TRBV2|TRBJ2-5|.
CASSPPPQETQYF
TGTGCCAGCAGCCCTCCGCCCCAAGAGACCCAGTACTTC
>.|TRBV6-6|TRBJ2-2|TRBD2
CASNSRTSGTGELFF
TGTGCCAGCAACTCAAGGACTAGCGGCACCGGGGAGCTGTTTTTT
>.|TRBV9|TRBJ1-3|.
CASSVGMWDGNTIYF
TGTGCCAGCAGCGTTGGTATGTGGGATGGAAACACCATATATTTT
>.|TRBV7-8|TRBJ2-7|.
CASSSGSLSSSYEQYF
TGTGCCAGCAGCTCCGGAAGCCTATCTAGCTCCTACGAGCAGTACTTC
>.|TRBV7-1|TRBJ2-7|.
CASSEQTGYGENEQYF
TGTGCCAGCAGTGAGCAAACAGGGTATGGAGAAAACGAGCAGTACTTC
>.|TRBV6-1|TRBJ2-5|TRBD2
CASSPTGAGGETQYF
TGTGCCAGCAGCCCAACAGGGGCGGGAGGGGAGACCCAGTACTTC
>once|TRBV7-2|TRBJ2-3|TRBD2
CASSLRASSGINTQYF
TGTGCCAGCAGCTTACGGGCTTCTAGCGGGATCAATACGCAGTATTTT
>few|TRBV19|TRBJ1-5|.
CASSTNSFPNQPQHF
TGTGCCAGTAGTACTAACAGCTTTCCAAATCAGCCCCAGCATTTT
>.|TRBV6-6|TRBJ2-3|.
CASSSIRGKGDTQYF
TGTGCCAGCAGCTCAATCCGGGGGAAAGGAGATACGCAGTATTTT